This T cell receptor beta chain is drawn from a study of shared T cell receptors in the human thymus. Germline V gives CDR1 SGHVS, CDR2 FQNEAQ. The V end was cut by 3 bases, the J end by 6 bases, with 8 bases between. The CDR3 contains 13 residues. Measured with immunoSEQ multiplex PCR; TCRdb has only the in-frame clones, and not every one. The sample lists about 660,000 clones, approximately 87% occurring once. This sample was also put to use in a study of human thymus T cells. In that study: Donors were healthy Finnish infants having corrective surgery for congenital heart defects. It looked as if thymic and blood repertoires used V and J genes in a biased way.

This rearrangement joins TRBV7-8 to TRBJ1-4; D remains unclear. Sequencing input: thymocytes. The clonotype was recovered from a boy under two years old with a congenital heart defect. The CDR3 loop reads CASSLAGDEKLFF. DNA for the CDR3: TGTGCCAGCAGCTTGGCCGGGGATGAAAAACTGTTTTTT. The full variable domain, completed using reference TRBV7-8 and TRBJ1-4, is GAGVSQSPRYKVAKRGQDVALRCDPISGHVSLFWYQQALGQGPEFLTYFQNEAQLDKSGLPSDRFFAERPEGSVSTLKIQRTQQEDSAVYLCASSLAGDEKLFFGSGTQLSVL.